The clone carrying this TCR beta chain was picked up a small number of times. What it binds is not known. Use of 60 Vbeta and 13 Jbeta primers characterized the PCR. Generated by immunoSEQ multiplex PCR, the TCRdb table keeps only in-frame clones and is missing some. The table records some 140,000 clones, roughly two thirds of them present only once. The germline CDR1 and CDR2 sequences are SGHTA and FQGNSA. The germline V and J ends were trimmed by 1 base and 6 bases, with 6 bases remaining between them. The CDR3 extends over 12 amino acids. This sample is part of a study of cytomegalovirus exposure and HLA in healthy donors. Notes on the study in general: Later, TCR association rates were found to vary by HLA locus, highest for DRB1 and lowest for HLA-C. Analysis performed later showed TCR beta chains linked to HLA being more clonally expanded than equally common others. A link between a missense DCLRE1C variant and TCR beta V- and J-gene trimming emerged from a later analysis. The authors enumerated some 170 TCR beta chains as linked to cytomegalovirus.

The sequenced sample was PBMCs. V gene TRBV7-2 combines with J gene TRBJ1-2; D ambiguous. The clonotype was recovered from a woman in her thirties or forties in good health and CMV-seronegative. The CDR3 loop is CASSLGRDGYTF. The DNA for the CDR3 is TGTGCCAGCAGCTTAGGGAGGGATGGCTACACCTTC.